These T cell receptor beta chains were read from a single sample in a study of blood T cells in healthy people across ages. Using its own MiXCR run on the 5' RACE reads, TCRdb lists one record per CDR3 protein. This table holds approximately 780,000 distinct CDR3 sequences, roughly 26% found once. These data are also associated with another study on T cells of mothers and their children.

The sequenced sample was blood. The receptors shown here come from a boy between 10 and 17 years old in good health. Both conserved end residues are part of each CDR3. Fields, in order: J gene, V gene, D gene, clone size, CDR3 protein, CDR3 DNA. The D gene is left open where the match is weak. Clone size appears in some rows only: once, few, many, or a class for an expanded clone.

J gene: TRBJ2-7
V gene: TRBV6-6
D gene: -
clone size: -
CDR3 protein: CASTPGRGMHEQYF
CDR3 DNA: TGTGCCAGCACCCCAGGGAGGGGGATGCACGAGCAGTACTTC

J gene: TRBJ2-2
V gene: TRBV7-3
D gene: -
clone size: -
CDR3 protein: CASRMTATNTGELFF
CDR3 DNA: TGTGCCAGCAGGATGACAGCTACGAACACCGGGGAGCTGTTTTTT

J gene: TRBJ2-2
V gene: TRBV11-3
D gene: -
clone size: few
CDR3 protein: CASSLNVGELFF
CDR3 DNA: TGTGCCAGCAGCTTAAATGTCGGGGAGCTGTTTTTT

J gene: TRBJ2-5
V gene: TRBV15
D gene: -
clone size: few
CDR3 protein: CATSSGPNQETQYF
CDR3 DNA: TGTGCCACCAGCAGCGGACCTAACCAAGAGACCCAGTACTTC

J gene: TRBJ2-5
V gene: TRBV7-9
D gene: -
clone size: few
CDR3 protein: CASSPPSAGRETQYF
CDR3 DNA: TGTGCCAGCAGCCCTCCTAGCGCGGGGAGGGAGACCCAGTACTTC

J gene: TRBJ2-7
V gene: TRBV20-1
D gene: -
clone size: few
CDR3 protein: CSARDSRGAYEQYF
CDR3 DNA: TGCAGTGCTAGAGATAGCAGGGGGGCCTACGAGCAGTACTTC

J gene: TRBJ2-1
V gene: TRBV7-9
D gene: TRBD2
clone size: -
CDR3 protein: CASSDVGRGSYNQQFF
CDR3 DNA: TGTGCCAGCAGCGACGTCGGGCGGGGGAGCTACAATCAGCAGTTCTTC

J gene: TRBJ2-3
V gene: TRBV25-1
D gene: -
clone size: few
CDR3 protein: CASSDVEVSFSDTQYF
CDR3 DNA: TGTGCCAGCAGTGATGTAGAAGTTAGCTTCTCAGATACGCAGTATTTT

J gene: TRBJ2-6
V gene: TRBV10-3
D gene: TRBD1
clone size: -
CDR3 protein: CAISGTVSSGANVLTF
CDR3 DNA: TGTGCCATCAGCGGGACAGTCTCCTCTGGGGCCAACGTCCTGACTTTC

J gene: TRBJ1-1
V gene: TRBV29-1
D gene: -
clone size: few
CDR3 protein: CSVLTGRNTEAFF
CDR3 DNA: TGCAGCGTTTTGACAGGACGAAACACTGAAGCTTTCTTT

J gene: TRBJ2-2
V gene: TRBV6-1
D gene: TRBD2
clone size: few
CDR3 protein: CASSEAATSGPTGELFF
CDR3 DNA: TGTGCCAGCAGTGAAGCGGCGACTAGCGGACCGACCGGGGAGCTGTTTTTT

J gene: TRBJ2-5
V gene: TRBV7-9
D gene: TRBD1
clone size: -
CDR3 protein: CASSTPDRGRETQYF
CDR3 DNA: TGTGCCAGCAGCACCCCGGACAGGGGGCGGGAGACCCAGTACTTC

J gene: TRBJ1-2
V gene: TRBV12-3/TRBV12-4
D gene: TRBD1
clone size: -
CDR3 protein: CATMGDSTNYGYTF
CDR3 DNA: TGTGCCACCATGGGGGACAGTACTAACTATGGCTACACCTTC

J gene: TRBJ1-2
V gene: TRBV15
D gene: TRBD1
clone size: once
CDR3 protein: CATSRDRRTGVRVNYGYTF
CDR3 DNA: TGTGCCACCAGCAGAGATCGGAGGACAGGGGTGCGGGTAAACTATGGCTACACCTTC

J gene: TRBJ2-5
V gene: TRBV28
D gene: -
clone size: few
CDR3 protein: CASSSRTISSKETQYF
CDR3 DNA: TGTGCCAGCAGCAGCCGGACGATATCATCTAAAGAGACCCAGTACTTC

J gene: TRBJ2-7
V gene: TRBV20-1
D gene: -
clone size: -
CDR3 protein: CSARDVQGSSYEQYF
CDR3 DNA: TGCAGTGCTAGAGATGTCCAGGGAAGCTCCTACGAGCAGTACTTC

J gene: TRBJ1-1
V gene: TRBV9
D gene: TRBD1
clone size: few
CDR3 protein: CASSGDSPLGAFF
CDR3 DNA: TGTGCCAGCAGCGGGGACAGCCCCCTGGGAGCTTTCTTT

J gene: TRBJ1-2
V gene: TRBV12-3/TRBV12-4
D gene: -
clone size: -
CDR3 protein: CASSLRGRVGYTF
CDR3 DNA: TGTGCCAGCAGTTTACGGGGGCGGGTTGGCTACACCTTC

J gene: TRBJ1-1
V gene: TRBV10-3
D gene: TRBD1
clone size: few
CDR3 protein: CAISEDRVVAAFF
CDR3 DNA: TGTGCCATCAGCGAAGACAGGGTAGTTGCGGCTTTCTTT

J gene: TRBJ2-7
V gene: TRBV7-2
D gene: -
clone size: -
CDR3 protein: CASSLNSYDEQYF
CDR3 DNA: TGTGCCAGCAGCTTAAATTCTTACGACGAGCAGTACTTC

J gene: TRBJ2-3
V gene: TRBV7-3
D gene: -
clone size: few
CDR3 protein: CASSSAEGLTQYF
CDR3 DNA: TGTGCCAGCAGCTCCGCCGAGGGATTGACGCAGTATTTT

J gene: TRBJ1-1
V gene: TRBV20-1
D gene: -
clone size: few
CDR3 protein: CSARDWARGGNTEAFF
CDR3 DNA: TGCAGTGCTAGAGATTGGGCAAGGGGAGGAAACACTGAAGCTTTCTTT